Sequencing of this TCR beta chain was carried out in a study of blood T cell repertoires in COVID-19. The sample holds one count of this clone. Clones were sequenced by immunoSEQ multiplex PCR, and TCRdb holds only the in-frame ones, with some missing. This table has 200,000 to 250,000 clones, 65% to 85% appearing once. The sample consisted of peripheral blood. The origin of this receptor is a woman between 35 and 50 years old with active or convalescent COVID-19.

The CDR3 region is CASSISDNEQFF. CDR3 nucleotide sequence: TGTGCCAGTAGTATTTCAGACAATGAGCAGTTCTTC. This chain uses TRBV19 with TRBJ2-1, with D uncertain. Trimming cost V 3 bases and J 5 bases, with 5 bases left between them. The germline gives CDR1 LNHDA, CDR2 SQIVND (reference sequence). This CDR3 is built from 12 residues.